This TCR beta chain was found in a study of cytomegalovirus exposure and HLA in healthy donors (dated by TCRdb to 2015 to 2018). Context from the whole study: In an earlier analysis of approximately 500 of the donors, about 260 Gb of sequence data and 90 million to 120 million unique TCR beta sequences from 150 million to 200 million T cells were reported. An early release covering about 600 HLA-typed donors comprised 300 to 350 gigabases of sequencing data and roughly 85 million unique TCR sequences. Among the roughly 400 genotyped donors, approximately 77% belonged to the genetic ancestry cluster associated with self-reported Caucasian donors. The study was designed to test whether signatures of past pathogen exposure could be identified by cataloging public T cell receptors. The T cell repertoires of 666 subjects were profiled by immunosequencing and related to cytomegalovirus serostatus. In addition to the first cohort of roughly 670 subjects, a separate validation cohort of under 150 different subjects was used. The study combined high-throughput TCR immunosequencing, statistical association of individual TCRs with disease status, and machine learning to predict cytomegalovirus infection status. A later analysis re-examined previously published TCR beta repertoires from 610 or so donors and added high-resolution HLA genotyping to investigate patterns of TCR occurrence. Rather than using new phenotypic data, the later analysis identified candidate immune exposures from TCR beta sequences and from how often those sequences occurred across donors. An earlier analysis of about 600 of the donors used high-throughput TCR beta sequencing to judge whether each TCR beta V gene segment behaved as functional or pseudogenic. Alongside the repertoire data, information on donor age, sex, ethnicity and CMV serostatus was compiled. Genome-wide SNP genotypes for about 55% of the roughly 670 donors were used in a later genetic analysis, which treated that subset as a discovery cohort. All discovery cohort repertoires had been generated on a single sequencing platform. HLA typing covered class I and class II loci at four-digit resolution. Typing coverage varied by locus: about 620-630 donors for A, B, C, DRB1 and DQB1; around 560 for DQA1; about 590 for DPA1; roughly 470 for DPB1. Because of strong linkage in the cohort, a handful of DR-DQ haplotypes were treated as single units for association and clustering. Among around 400 genotyped donors of the cohort, an average of around 240,000 unique TCR beta nucleotide sequences were sequenced per donor, approximately 20% of them non-productive.

As for this clone: Its antigen has not been determined. Base quality data are lacking; no much larger clone is found one base away.

The CDR3 goes from the cysteine to the phenylalanine over 15 residues. Only the CDR3 part of the read is kept: 45 bases, read in frame from the first base. The germline V gene (reference sequence) provides CDR1 MNHEY and CDR2 SMNVEV. Trimming accounts for 5 bases at V and 11 bases at J, while the number of junction bases matched to no gene is 13. In total, 630 or so healthy bone marrow donors made up the cohort. At the time of sampling, every cohort member was nominally healthy, though immune exposures that went unrecorded were likely present. CMV serostatus was recorded as positive for about 300 and negative for about 50% of the 666 cohort members, whereas no CMV serostatus was recorded for the donor in question. Every donor gave a peripheral blood sample, and the peripheral blood mononuclear cells from that sample were used for TCR beta sequencing. The Qiagen DNeasy Blood Extraction Kit was used to extract genomic DNA from the blood cell samples.

Libraries were made using the immunoSEQ multiplex PCR assay. For the multiplex PCR, a mixture combining 60 forward primers for TCR Vbeta segments and 13 reverse primers for TCR Jbeta segments was used. The CDR3 region of rearranged TCR beta genes was amplified from genomic DNA by a multiplex PCR assay. On the Illumina HiSeq System, the amplified TCR beta libraries were sequenced as 87-base-pair reads. On the authors' methods: A later analysis tallied tens of millions of unique TCR beta chains across the 550 to 850 repertoires, and some 10 million of those chains were shared by two or more donors. Raw reads were error-corrected and collapsed into unique sequences with a nearest-neighbor algorithm that merged closely related sequences to remove PCR and sequencing errors. Alignment of CDR3 sequences to IMGT reference sequences was used to assign V, D and J gene segments. For a sequence to be retained, at least a six-nucleotide match to both a V gene segment and a J gene segment was required. A rearrangement counted as productive if the CDR3 had no stop codons and remained in frame with V and J, and every other rearrangement counted as non-productive. Following IMGT convention, CDR3 was defined as the stretch from the second conserved V-encoded cysteine to the conserved J-encoded phenylalanine. The earlier analysis of approximately 590 of the donors excluded any sequence lacking an unambiguous match to a single V gene segment. In an earlier analysis of roughly 500 of the donors, V segments were called functional above 56.7% productive rearrangements and were called segregating when the between-donor standard deviation exceeded 5%. A statistical classification framework was built for diagnosing cytomegalovirus status from the catalog of TCR beta chain sequences. In a later analysis, TCR nucleotide sequences were compared against IMGT/GENE-DB human TR gene sequences so that V and J genes could be assigned. In a later analysis, CDR3 sequences and most-parsimonious VDJ recombination scenarios were assigned using the TCRdist pipeline. A later analysis defined each TCR beta chain by its CDR3 amino acid sequence plus V-gene family, and excluded reads lacking a unique V-gene family. In a later analysis, nearly 600 highly shared, low-generation-probability nucleotide sequences were removed to address suspected cross-contamination and a sequencing artifact. In a later analysis, a clonal expansion index for each public chain was calculated from normalized within-repertoire ranks of inferred template counts. In a later analysis, generation probabilities were computed with a VDJ recombination model fitted to out-of-frame rearrangements, and the resulting probabilities were checked against IGoR. Hypergeometric tests were used in a later analysis to score TCR-TCR, TCR-HLA and TCR-CMV co-occurrence, with a repertoire-size bias correction applied to the TCR pairs. To estimate false discovery rates, a later analysis permuted the HLA or CMV assignments 20 times. In a later analysis, co-occurring TCRs were grouped using DBSCAN, with TCRdist sequence similarity added in when clustering inside HLA-allele-positive subsets. Repertoires with fewer than 30,000 or more than 120,000 public chains were left out of co-occurrence clustering, as were a handful of repertoires with anomalous nucleotide sharing. TCRdb retrieved this table from immuneACCESS and kept in-frame rearrangements only. Not all clones are present; in checked studies, unresolved V genes account for under half, and no reason is known for the remainder. That table gives V, J and clone size, and the DNA gave D and trimming. The sample table holds around 150,000 clones, of which approximately 62% were seen once. The ten largest account for approximately 1.7% of the sample.

Summary of the overall study and its limitations: Because the 87-base-pair reads could not distinguish some IMGT-functional V segments, including TRBV6-2 and TRBV6-3, those segments were excluded. When HLA alleles, especially DR and DQ, strongly co-occurred, attributing TCR associations to individual alleles was difficult. In a later analysis, HLA-associated TCR beta chains were found to be more clonally expanded and to have lower generation probabilities than equally common non-associated chains. In vitro tests confirmed that three of the cytomegalovirus-associated TCR beta chains recognize cytomegalovirus antigens. Compared with the approximately 720-donor mean, donors in an Asian-associated ancestry cluster had fewer N-insertions in productive TCRs, according to a later genetic analysis. Sequencing depth was assumed to be roughly uniform across donors in the presence/absence analyses, though that assumption may not hold. According to a later analysis, most CMV-associated TCR beta chains appeared to be HLA-restricted, and the HLA associations seemed to be driven largely by CMV exposure. A cluster of highly shared sequence variants was judged likely to be a technical artifact of the sequencing pipeline. The authors suggested that the approach could potentially be generalized to other disease states and immunological phenotypes. HLA typing was unavailable for some donors at each locus, so association tests used only the typed subset. In a later analysis, several top co-occurrence clusters were reported to appear linked to parvovirus B19, influenza, CMV and Epstein-Barr virus. Broadly in line with IMGT annotations, most TCR beta V segments showed up in productive rearrangements about 87% or about 30% of the time in an earlier analysis of around 600 of the donors. Only TCR beta chains were sequenced in this cohort, and the absence of alpha or paired-chain data limited detectable features. Linkage disequilibrium might explain the correlated functional status among segregating V segments, but an unknown experimental factor could not be ruled out. A later genetic analysis associated a missense DCLRE1C variant with V-gene and J-gene trimming of TCR beta chains, and an independent cohort replicated the association. While some public TCRs were present in many individuals, most TCR sequences turned up only very rarely across donors. A further reported finding was that TCR beta sequences accurately predicted the HLA-A and HLA-B alleles for most subjects in the first cohort. CMV serostatus was the only immune exposure information available for the cohort. Specific HLA alleles were associated with 16,951 TCR beta sequences at a false discovery rate of 0.05 in a later analysis. The classifier was reported to diagnose cytomegalovirus status with high specificity and sensitivity in both the original cohort and the validation cohort. In a later analysis, the rate of TCR association differed among HLA loci, with DRB1 alleles having the most associated TCRs and HLA-C alleles having the fewest. The earlier analysis of approximately 540 of the donors excluded 15 to 20 rarely observed V segments, including chromosome 9 orphons, because counts were too low. The study gave a list of 150 to 200 TCR beta chains associated with cytomegalovirus.

Rearrangement joined TRBV27 to TRBJ1-4; TRBD1 fits 8 bases in the junction. This TCR derives from a human donor in good health. The sample consisted of PBMCs. The DNA reads as follows: TGTGCCAGCAGTCTAAAATCGGACAGGGCGGCCAAACTGTTTTTT. Its protein reads: CASSLKSDRAAKLFF.